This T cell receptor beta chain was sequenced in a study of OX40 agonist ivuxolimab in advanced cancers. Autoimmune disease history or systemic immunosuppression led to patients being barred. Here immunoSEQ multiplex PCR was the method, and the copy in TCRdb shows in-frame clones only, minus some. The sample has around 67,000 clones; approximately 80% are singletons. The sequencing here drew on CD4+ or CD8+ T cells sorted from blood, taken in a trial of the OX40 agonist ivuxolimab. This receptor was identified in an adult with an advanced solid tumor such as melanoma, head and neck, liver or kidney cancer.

Here the CDR3 reads CASSYSGPYQPQHF. The DNA of the CDR3 is TGTGCCAGCTCGTACTCGGGACCCTATCAGCCCCAGCATTTT. The chain has TRBV18 and TRBJ1-5, with D maybe TRBD1 (5 bases). Germline CDR1 KGHSH, CDR2 LQKENI. With 6 bases removed from V and 5 bases from J, the gap between germline ends came to 14 bases. The CDR3 runs 14 residues. The variable domain in full, completed from reference TRBV18 and TRBJ1-5, reads NAGVMQNPRHLVRRRGQEARLRCSPMKGHSHVYWYRQLPEEGLKFMVYLQKENIIDESGMPKERFSAEFPKEGPSILRIQQVVRGDSAAYFCASSYSGPYQPQHFGDGTRLSIL.